A selection of T cell receptor beta chains follows, all from one sample in a study of cytomegalovirus exposure and HLA in healthy donors. Assay used: immunoSEQ multiplex PCR; TCRdb lists only in-frame clones, some missing. The repertoire includes about 280,000 clones, about 90% of them detected once, and less than 2.5% sits in the top ten. Sequenced sample: PBMCs. Every receptor here comes from a woman younger than 35 in good health and CMV-seronegative. Each CDR3 is given with its conserved first and last residue. The order of the fields is D gene, V gene, J gene, CDR3 length, CDR3 protein. D genes are given only for firm matches.

D gene: TRBD1; V gene: TRBV5-8; J gene: TRBJ2-2; CDR3 length: 14; CDR3 protein: CASFWTGNTGELFF
D gene: .; V gene: TRBV6-5; J gene: TRBJ2-1; CDR3 length: 13; CDR3 protein: CASSSGRVNEQFF
D gene: .; V gene: TRBV5-1; J gene: TRBJ1-3; CDR3 length: 13; CDR3 protein: CASSLEAGNTIYF
D gene: .; V gene: TRBV13; J gene: TRBJ1-2; CDR3 length: 17; CDR3 protein: CASSLGRSGSVSYGYTF
D gene: .; V gene: TRBV11-2; J gene: TRBJ1-4; CDR3 length: 15; CDR3 protein: CASSADGTTNEKLFF
D gene: .; V gene: TRBV6-4; J gene: TRBJ2-3; CDR3 length: 15; CDR3 protein: CASSQGESSTDTQYF
D gene: .; V gene: TRBV18; J gene: TRBJ1-1; CDR3 length: 12; CDR3 protein: CASSPGEERAFF
D gene: .; V gene: TRBV13; J gene: TRBJ1-1; CDR3 length: 14; CDR3 protein: CASSPRGSNTEAFF
D gene: TRBD1; V gene: TRBV29-1; J gene: TRBJ2-7; CDR3 length: 11; CDR3 protein: CSAGTAYEQYF
D gene: TRBD2; V gene: TRBV27; J gene: TRBJ2-1; CDR3 length: 15; CDR3 protein: CASSSPTAGGYEQFF
D gene: .; V gene: TRBV7-9; J gene: TRBJ2-3; CDR3 length: 14; CDR3 protein: CASSLGVGQDTQYF
D gene: .; V gene: TRBV7-3; J gene: TRBJ2-1; CDR3 length: 11; CDR3 protein: CASSSGGEQFF
D gene: TRBD1; V gene: TRBV5-1; J gene: TRBJ2-7; CDR3 length: 14; CDR3 protein: CASSTGTGFYEQYF
D gene: TRBD1; V gene: TRBV7-9; J gene: TRBJ1-1; CDR3 length: 17; CDR3 protein: CASSPNRVTGENTEAFF
D gene: TRBD1; V gene: TRBV27; J gene: TRBJ2-7; CDR3 length: 13; CDR3 protein: CASSLGQSYEQYF
D gene: .; V gene: TRBV27; J gene: TRBJ1-2; CDR3 length: 13; CDR3 protein: CASSRQGIYGYTF
D gene: TRBD2; V gene: TRBV29-1; J gene: TRBJ2-2; CDR3 length: 15; CDR3 protein: CSVEGGAGGPGELFF
D gene: .; V gene: TRBV9; J gene: TRBJ2-7; CDR3 length: 15; CDR3 protein: CASSPGHQSSYEQYF
D gene: TRBD1; V gene: TRBV18; J gene: TRBJ2-7; CDR3 length: 14; CDR3 protein: CASSRKQGDYEQYF
D gene: TRBD1; V gene: TRBV18; J gene: TRBJ1-6; CDR3 length: 15; CDR3 protein: CASSPRDSWNSPLHF
D gene: .; V gene: TRBV6-5; J gene: TRBJ1-1; CDR3 length: 13; CDR3 protein: CASSYGQPYEAFF
D gene: TRBD1; V gene: TRBV7-9; J gene: TRBJ2-7; CDR3 length: 18; CDR3 protein: CASSLPVGGQGFPYEQYF
D gene: TRBD1; V gene: TRBV4-1; J gene: TRBJ2-7; CDR3 length: 15; CDR3 protein: CASSQLPQGASEQYF
D gene: TRBD1; V gene: TRBV6-5; J gene: TRBJ2-1; CDR3 length: 14; CDR3 protein: CASSEGDRDRGQFF
D gene: TRBD1; V gene: TRBV27; J gene: TRBJ1-4; CDR3 length: 18; CDR3 protein: CASSSTGQGRVEREKLFF
D gene: TRBD1; V gene: TRBV4-2; J gene: TRBJ1-6; CDR3 length: 16; CDR3 protein: CASSHVSGTGGSPLHF
D gene: TRBD2; V gene: TRBV5-1; J gene: TRBJ2-5; CDR3 length: 14; CDR3 protein: CASSSGGPEETQYF
D gene: .; V gene: TRBV27; J gene: TRBJ1-1; CDR3 length: 14; CDR3 protein: CASSLWPGYTEAFF
D gene: TRBD1; V gene: TRBV19; J gene: TRBJ2-2; CDR3 length: 13; CDR3 protein: CAGKDRGTGELFF
D gene: .; V gene: TRBV12-5; J gene: TRBJ2-1; CDR3 length: 16; CDR3 protein: CASGLDRDTGYNEQFF
D gene: .; V gene: TRBV18; J gene: TRBJ1-3; CDR3 length: 16; CDR3 protein: CASSPSTSLSGNTIYF
D gene: TRBD1; V gene: TRBV6-1; J gene: TRBJ2-7; CDR3 length: 15; CDR3 protein: CASPARTGPSYEQYF
D gene: TRBD1; V gene: TRBV27; J gene: TRBJ1-1; CDR3 length: 15; CDR3 protein: CASRYRDRAGTEAFF
D gene: .; V gene: TRBV7-9; J gene: TRBJ1-3; CDR3 length: 14; CDR3 protein: CSSSSRDPGNTIYF
D gene: .; V gene: TRBV6-1; J gene: TRBJ2-7; CDR3 length: 15; CDR3 protein: CASSKFDRIGDEQYF
D gene: .; V gene: TRBV6-5; J gene: TRBJ1-1; CDR3 length: 13; CDR3 protein: CASSTGLYTEAFF
D gene: TRBD1; V gene: TRBV5-1; J gene: TRBJ1-4; CDR3 length: 18; CDR3 protein: CASSLRGTGGLLNEKLFF
D gene: .; V gene: TRBV15; J gene: TRBJ1-4; CDR3 length: 14; CDR3 protein: CATSSGQGNEKLFF
D gene: TRBD1; V gene: TRBV29-1; J gene: TRBJ1-2; CDR3 length: 14; CDR3 protein: CSAPPGQGANGYTF
D gene: TRBD1; V gene: TRBV6-5; J gene: TRBJ1-2; CDR3 length: 15; CDR3 protein: CASSPDRVANYGYTF
D gene: .; V gene: TRBV5-1; J gene: TRBJ1-5; CDR3 length: 15; CDR3 protein: CASSFNGQSNQPQHF
D gene: .; V gene: TRBV2; J gene: TRBJ1-2; CDR3 length: 14; CDR3 protein: CASSTQGGTYGYTF
D gene: .; V gene: TRBV18; J gene: TRBJ2-3; CDR3 length: 14; CDR3 protein: CASSPPRVTDTQYF
D gene: TRBD1; V gene: TRBV11-2; J gene: TRBJ2-7; CDR3 length: 16; CDR3 protein: CASSPDRGQGLSEQYF
D gene: .; V gene: TRBV9; J gene: TRBJ1-1; CDR3 length: 13; CDR3 protein: CASSVATTTEAFF
D gene: TRBD1; V gene: TRBV2; J gene: TRBJ2-7; CDR3 length: 14; CDR3 protein: CASRPGQSPYEQYF
D gene: TRBD2; V gene: TRBV6-6; J gene: TRBJ2-3; CDR3 length: 15; CDR3 protein: CASRTRGGPPDTQYF
D gene: .; V gene: TRBV5-5; J gene: TRBJ2-1; CDR3 length: 13; CDR3 protein: CASSLTPGYRAFF
D gene: TRBD2; V gene: TRBV30; J gene: TRBJ2-1; CDR3 length: 15; CDR3 protein: CAWSVRAGAYNEQFF
D gene: TRBD2; V gene: TRBV9; J gene: TRBJ2-1; CDR3 length: 20; CDR3 protein: CASSVAWTSGVPSSYNEQFF
D gene: TRBD1; V gene: TRBV6-1; J gene: TRBJ2-7; CDR3 length: 14; CDR3 protein: CASSVRDRGYEQYF
D gene: TRBD1; V gene: TRBV6-5; J gene: TRBJ1-3; CDR3 length: 16; CDR3 protein: CASSYLQGASGNTIYF
D gene: TRBD1; V gene: TRBV6-5; J gene: TRBJ1-2; CDR3 length: 16; CDR3 protein: CASSYSIAQGYYGYTF
D gene: .; V gene: TRBV7-8; J gene: TRBJ2-7; CDR3 length: 16; CDR3 protein: CASSLVGRDHSYEQYF